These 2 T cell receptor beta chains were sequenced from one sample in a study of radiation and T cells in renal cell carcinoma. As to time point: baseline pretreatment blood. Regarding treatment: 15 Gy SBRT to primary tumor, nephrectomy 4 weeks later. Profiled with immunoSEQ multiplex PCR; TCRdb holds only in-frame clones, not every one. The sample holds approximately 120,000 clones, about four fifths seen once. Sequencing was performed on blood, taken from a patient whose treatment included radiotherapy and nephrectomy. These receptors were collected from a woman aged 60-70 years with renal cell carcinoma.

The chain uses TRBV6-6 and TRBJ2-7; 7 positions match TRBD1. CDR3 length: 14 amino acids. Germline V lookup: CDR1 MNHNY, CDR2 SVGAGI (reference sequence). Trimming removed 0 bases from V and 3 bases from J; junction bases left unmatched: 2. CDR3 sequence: CASSYSTGIYEQYF. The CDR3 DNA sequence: TGTGCCAGCAGTTACTCGACAGGGATCTACGAGCAGTACTTC.

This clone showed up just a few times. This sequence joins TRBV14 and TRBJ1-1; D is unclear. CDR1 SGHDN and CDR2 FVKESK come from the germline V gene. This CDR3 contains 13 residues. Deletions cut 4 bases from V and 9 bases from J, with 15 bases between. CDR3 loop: CASSPLNTAQAFF. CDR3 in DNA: TGTGCCAGCAGCCCTTTAAACACTGCGCAAGCTTTCTTT.